This T cell receptor (beta chain) comes out of a study of blood T cell repertoires in COVID-19. Study-wide context: Sites across the United States, Italy and Spain contributed samples from acute and convalescent COVID-19. From T cells, B-cell-depleted T cells, or PBMCs came the material, which was cDNA or gDNA.

Germline CDR1 MDHEN, CDR2 SYDVKM. There are 19 residues in the CDR3. V gave up 5 bases and J gave up 2 bases, with 25 bases separating them. Generated by immunoSEQ multiplex PCR, the TCRdb table keeps only in-frame clones and is missing some. The table includes about 310,000 clones, about nine tenths detected once. The sequencing sample was made of peripheral blood. This chain joins TRBV28 and TRBJ1-5, with D possibly matching TRBD1 (6 bases). The clonotype was recovered from a man aged 45-65 years with active or convalescent COVID-19. This CDR3 is CASSGEIWDIAVGNQPQHF. CDR3 sequence (DNA): TGTGCCAGCAGTGGTGAGATCTGGGACATCGCAGTAGGCAATCAGCCCCAGCATTTT.